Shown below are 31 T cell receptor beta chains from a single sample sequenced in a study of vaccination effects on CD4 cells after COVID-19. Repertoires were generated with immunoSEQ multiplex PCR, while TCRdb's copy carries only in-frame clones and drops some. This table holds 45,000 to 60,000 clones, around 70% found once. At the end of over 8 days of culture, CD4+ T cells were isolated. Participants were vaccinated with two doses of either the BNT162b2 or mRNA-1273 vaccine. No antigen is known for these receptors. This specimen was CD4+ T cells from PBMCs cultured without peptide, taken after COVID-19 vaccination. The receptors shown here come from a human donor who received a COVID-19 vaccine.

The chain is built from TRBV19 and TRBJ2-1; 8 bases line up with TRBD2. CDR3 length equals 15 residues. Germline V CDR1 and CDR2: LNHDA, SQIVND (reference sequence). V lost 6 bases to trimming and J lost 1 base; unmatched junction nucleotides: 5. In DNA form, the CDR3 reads TGTGCCAGTAGGGATAGCGGGACGTCCTACAATGAGCAGTTCTTC. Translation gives CASRDSGTSYNEQFF.

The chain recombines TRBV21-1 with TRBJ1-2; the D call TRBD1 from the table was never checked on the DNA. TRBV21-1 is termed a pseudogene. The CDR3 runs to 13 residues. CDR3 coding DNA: TGTGCCAGCAGCACGCCAAACATCTATGGCTACACCTTC. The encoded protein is CASSTPNIYGYTF.

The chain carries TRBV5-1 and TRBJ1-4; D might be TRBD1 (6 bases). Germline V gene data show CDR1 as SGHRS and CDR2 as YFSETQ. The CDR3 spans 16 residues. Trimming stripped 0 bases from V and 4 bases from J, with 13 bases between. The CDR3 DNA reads TGCGCCAGCAGCTTGGGGTCGGGGGCCAATAATGAAAAACTGTTTTTT. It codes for CASSLGSGANNEKLFF.

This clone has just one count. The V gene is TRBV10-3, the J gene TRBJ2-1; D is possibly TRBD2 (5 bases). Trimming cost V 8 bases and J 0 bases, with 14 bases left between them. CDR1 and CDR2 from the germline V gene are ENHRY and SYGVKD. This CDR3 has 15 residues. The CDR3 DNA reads TGTGCCATCGCAGCGGACCCAAGCTCCTACAATGAGCAGTTCTTC. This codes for CAIAADPSSYNEQFF.

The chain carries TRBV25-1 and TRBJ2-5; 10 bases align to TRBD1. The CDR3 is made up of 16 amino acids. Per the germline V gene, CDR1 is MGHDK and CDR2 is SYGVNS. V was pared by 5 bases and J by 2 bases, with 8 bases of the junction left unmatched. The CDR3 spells CASSRGDRGRQETQYF. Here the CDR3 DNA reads TGTGCCAGCAGTCGGGGGGACAGGGGTCGGCAAGAGACCCAGTACTTC.

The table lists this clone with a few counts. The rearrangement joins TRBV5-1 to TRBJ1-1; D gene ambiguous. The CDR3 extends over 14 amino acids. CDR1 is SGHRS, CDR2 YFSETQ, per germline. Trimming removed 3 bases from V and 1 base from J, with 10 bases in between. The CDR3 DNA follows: TGCGCCAGCAGCTGGCTCCCGCAGAACACTGAAGCTTTCTTT. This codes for CASSWLPQNTEAFF.

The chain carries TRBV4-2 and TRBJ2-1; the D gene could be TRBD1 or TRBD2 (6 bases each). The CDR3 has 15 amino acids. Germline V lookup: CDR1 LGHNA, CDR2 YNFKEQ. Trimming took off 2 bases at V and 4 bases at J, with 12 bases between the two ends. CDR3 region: CASSQHREAYNEQFF. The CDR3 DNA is TGTGCCAGCAGCCAACACAGGGAGGCGTACAATGAGCAGTTCTTC.

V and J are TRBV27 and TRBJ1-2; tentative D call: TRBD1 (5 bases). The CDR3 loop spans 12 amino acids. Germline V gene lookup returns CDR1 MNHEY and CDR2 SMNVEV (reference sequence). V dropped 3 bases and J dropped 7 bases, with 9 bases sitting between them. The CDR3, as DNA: TGTGCCAGCAGTTTCGTTGGGGGTGGCTACACCTTC. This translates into CASSFVGGGYTF.

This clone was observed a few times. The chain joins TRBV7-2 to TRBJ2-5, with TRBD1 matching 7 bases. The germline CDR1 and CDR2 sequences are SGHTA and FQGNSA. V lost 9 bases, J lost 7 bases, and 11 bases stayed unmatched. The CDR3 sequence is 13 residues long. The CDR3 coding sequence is TGTGCCAGTGAGGACAGGCCGTATGGGACCCAGTACTTC. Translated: CASEDRPYGTQYF.

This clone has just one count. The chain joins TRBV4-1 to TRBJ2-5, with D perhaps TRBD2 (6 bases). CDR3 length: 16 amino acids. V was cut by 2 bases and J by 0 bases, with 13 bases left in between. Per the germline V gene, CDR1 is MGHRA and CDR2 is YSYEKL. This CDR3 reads CASSQFMAGNQETQYF. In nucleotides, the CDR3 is TGCGCCAGCAGCCAATTCATGGCGGGAAACCAAGAGACCCAGTACTTC.

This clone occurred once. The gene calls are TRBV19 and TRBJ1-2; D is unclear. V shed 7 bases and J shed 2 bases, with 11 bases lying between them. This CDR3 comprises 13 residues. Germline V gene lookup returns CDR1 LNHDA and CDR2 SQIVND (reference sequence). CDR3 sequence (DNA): TGTGCCAGTACGCGTGACACGAACTATGGCTACACCTTC. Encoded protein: CASTRDTNYGYTF.

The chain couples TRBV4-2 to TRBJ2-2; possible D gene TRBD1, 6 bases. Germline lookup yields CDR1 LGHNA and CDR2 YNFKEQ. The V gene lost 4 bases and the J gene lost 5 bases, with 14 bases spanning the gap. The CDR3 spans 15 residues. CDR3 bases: TGTGCCAGCAGCCCGCGGTTAACAGGGACCGGGGAGCTGTTTTTT. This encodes CASSPRLTGTGELFF.

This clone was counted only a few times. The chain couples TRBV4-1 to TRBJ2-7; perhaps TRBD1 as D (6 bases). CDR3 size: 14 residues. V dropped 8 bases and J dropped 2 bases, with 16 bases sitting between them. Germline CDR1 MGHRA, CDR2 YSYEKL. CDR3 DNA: TGCGCCAGCCCTAGACAGGATCCAACCTACGAGCAGTACTTC. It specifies CASPRQDPTYEQYF.

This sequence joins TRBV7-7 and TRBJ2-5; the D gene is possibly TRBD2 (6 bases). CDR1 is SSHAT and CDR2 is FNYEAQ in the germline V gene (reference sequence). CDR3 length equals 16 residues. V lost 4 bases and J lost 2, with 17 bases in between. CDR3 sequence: CASSSGRLVGQETQYF. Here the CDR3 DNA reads TGTGCCAGCAGCTCTGGGCGACTAGTGGGACAAGAGACCCAGTACTTC.

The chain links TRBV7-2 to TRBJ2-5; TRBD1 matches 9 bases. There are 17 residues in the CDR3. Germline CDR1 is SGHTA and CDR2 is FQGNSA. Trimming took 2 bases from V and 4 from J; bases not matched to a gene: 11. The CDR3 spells CASSLLLVGQGLETQYF. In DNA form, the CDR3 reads TGTGCCAGCAGCTTATTGTTAGTGGGACAGGGCCTAGAGACCCAGTACTTC.

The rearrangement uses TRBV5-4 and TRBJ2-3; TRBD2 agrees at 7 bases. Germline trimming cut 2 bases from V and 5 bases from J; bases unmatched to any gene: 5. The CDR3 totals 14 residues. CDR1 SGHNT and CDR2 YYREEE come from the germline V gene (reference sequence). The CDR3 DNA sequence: TGTGCCAGCAGCTTAAGGGCTAGCGGAGATACGCAGTATTTT. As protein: CASSLRASGDTQYF.

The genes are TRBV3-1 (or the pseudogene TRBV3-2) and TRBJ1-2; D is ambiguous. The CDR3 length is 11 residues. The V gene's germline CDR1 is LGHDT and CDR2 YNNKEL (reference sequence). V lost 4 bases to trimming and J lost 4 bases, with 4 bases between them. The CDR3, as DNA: TGTGCCAGCAGCCCAGGCTATGGCTACACCTTC. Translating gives CASSPGYGYTF.

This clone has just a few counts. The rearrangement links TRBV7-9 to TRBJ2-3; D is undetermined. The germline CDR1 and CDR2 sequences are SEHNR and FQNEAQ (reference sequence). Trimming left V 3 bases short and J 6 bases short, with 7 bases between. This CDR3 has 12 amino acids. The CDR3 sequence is CASSFSGDTQYF. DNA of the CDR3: TGTGCCAGCAGCTTCTCCGGGGATACGCAGTATTTT.

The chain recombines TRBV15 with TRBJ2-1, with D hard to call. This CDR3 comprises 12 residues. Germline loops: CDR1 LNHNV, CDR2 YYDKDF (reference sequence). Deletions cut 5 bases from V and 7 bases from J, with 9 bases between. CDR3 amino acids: CATSDPYNEQFF. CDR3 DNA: TGTGCCACCAGCGACCCTTATAATGAGCAGTTCTTC.

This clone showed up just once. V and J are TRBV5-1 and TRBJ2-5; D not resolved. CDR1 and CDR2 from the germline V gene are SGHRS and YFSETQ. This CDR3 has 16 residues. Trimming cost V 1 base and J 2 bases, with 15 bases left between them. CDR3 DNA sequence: TGCGCCAGCAGCTTGAGGTCCGCGAAGGGTCAAGAGACCCAGTACTTC. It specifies CASSLRSAKGQETQYF.

The chain's CDR3 is CASSIRGQQETQYF. CDR3 DNA: TGTGCCAGTAGTATCAGGGGGCAGCAAGAGACCCAGTACTTC. The chain links TRBV19 to TRBJ2-5, with 8 bases lining up with TRBD1. This CDR3 has 14 amino acids. Germline lookup yields CDR1 LNHDA and CDR2 SQIVND (reference sequence). The J segment lost 2 bases and the V segment lost 3 bases, leaving 2 bases of the junction unmatched.

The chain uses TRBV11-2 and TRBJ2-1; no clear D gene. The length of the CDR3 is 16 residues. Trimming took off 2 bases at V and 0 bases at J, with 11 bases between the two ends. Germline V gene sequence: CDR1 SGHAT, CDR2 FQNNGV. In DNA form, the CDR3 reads TGTGCCAGCAGCTTAAGACTCGACCGCTCCTACAATGAGCAGTTCTTC. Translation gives CASSLRLDRSYNEQFF.

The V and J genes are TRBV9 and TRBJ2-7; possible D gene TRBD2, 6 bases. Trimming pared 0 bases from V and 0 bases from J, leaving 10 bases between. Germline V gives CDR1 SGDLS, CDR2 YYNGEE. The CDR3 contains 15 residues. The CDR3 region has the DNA TGTGCCAGCAGCGTAGATCTAGCGAGCTCCTACGAGCAGTACTTC. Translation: CASSVDLASSYEQYF.

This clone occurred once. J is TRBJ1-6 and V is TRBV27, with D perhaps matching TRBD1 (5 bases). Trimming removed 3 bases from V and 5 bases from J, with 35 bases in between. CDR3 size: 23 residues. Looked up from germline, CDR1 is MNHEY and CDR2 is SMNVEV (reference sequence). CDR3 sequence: CASSLWMKPDAGQARVDNSPLHF. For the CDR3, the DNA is TGTGCCAGCAGTTTGTGGATGAAACCTGATGCGGGGCAGGCCCGGGTGGATAATTCACCCCTCCACTTT.

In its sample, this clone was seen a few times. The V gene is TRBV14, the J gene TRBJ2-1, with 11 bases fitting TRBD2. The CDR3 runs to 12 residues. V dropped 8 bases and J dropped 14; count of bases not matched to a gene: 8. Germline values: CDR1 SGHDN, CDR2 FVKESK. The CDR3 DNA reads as TGTGCCAGCGGTCCTACGACTAGCGGGAAGTTCTTC. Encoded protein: CASGPTTSGKFF. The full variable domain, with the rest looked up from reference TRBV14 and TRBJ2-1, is EAGVTQFPSHSVIEKGQTVTLRCDPISGHDNLYWYRRVMGKEIKFLLHFVKESKQDESGMPNNRFLAERTGGTYSTLKVQPAELEDSGVYFCASGPTTSGKFFGPGTRLTVL.

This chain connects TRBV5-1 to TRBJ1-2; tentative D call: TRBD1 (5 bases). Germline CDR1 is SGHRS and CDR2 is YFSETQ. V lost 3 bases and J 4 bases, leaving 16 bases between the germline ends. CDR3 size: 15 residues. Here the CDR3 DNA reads TGCGCCAGCAGCTCGGGGGGGGTTGCCCCCTATGGCTACACCTTC. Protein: CASSSGGVAPYGYTF.

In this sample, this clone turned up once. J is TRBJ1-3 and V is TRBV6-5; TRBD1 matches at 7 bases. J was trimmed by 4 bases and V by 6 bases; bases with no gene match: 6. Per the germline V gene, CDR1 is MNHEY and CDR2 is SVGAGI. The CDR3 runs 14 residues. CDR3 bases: TGTGCCAGCAGGCGGACAGGAGAAGGAAACACCATATATTTT. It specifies CASRRTGEGNTIYF.

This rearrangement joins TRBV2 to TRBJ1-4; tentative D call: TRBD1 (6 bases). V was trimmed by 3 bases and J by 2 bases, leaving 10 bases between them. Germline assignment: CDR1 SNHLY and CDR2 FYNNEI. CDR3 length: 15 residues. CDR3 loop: CASSEQGMTNEKLFF. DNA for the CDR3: TGTGCCAGCAGTGAGCAGGGGATGACTAATGAAAAACTGTTTTTT.

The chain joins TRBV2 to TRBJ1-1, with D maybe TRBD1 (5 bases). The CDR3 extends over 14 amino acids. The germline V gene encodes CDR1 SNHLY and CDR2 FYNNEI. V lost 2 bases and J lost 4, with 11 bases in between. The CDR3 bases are TGTGCCAGCAGTGAATCCCGACAGATCACTGAAGCTTTCTTT. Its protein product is CASSESRQITEAFF.

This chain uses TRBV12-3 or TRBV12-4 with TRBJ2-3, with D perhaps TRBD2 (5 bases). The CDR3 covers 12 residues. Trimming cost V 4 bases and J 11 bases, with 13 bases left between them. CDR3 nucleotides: TGTGCCAGCAGTTCTGGGAGTAGGCTGCAGTATTTT. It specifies CASSSGSRLQYF.

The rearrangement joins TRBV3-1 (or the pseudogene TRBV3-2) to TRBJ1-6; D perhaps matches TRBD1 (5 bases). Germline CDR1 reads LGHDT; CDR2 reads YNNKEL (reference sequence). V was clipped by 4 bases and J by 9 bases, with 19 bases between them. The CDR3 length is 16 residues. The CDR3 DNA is TGTGCCAGCAGCCCCCTATCCGGGACCGGGAGTTCACCCCTCCACTTT. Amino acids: CASSPLSGTGSSPLHF.